This T cell receptor beta chain was identified in a study of TIL therapy for anti-PD-1-resistant metastatic lung cancer. The immunoSEQ assay was v3. Using immunoSEQ multiplex PCR, the repertoire was profiled, and TCRdb retains in-frame clones only, with some absent. This table holds just over 45,000 clones, 79% found once. Time point here: pre-treatment sample, taken before nivolumab and TIL therapy. Stage 4 NSCLC adults joined between 2017 and 2020. CDR1 KGHSH and CDR2 LQKENI come from the germline V gene. The CDR3 has 15 residues. Losses at the gene ends were 6 bases for V and 2 bases for J; bases not matched to a gene: 5.

The sequenced sample was blood, obtained at baseline. The rearrangement joins TRBV18 to TRBJ2-3, with 10 bases that match TRBD1. This receptor was obtained from a man between 65 and 85 years old with non-small cell lung cancer. The CDR3 loop reads CASSTGTGVTDTQYF. The CDR3 bases are TGTGCCAGCTCTACGGGGACAGGGGTCACAGATACGCAGTATTTT.